A single T cell receptor (beta chain) is shown here with its context. The table lists this clone with a few counts. Its antigen is still unknown. Within one base of it there is no much larger clone, and no base qualities were kept. Each collaborating institution followed its own protocols to collect whole blood in K2EDTA tubes. Collaborator samples were shipped for TCRbeta analysis as frozen whole blood, isolated PBMCs, or DNA extracted from either sample type. The entry originates in a study of blood T cell repertoires in COVID-19 (dated by TCRdb to 2018 to 2020). Notes on the research overall: Samples covering the acute and convalescent phases of COVID-19 were provided by collaborators in the United States, Italy and Spain. The prospective study material was composed of cDNA or gDNA derived from T cells, B-cell-depleted T cells, or PBMCs. The dataset comprised deeply sampled blood TCRbeta repertoires from subjects exposed to, actively infected with, or recovered from COVID-19. The repertoires were released in a freely available public database intended as a resource for research on the immune response to SARS-CoV-2. Samples were obtained from the ongoing ImmuneRACE study (first 160 participants) and from some 1,300 subjects provided by 6 global collaborators. Nearly every sample came with metadata listing a de-identified subject ID, COVID-19 status, age in years and sex. HLA class I and class II types, where available, came from metadata supplied by the sample provider rather than from assay-based typing.

The research as a whole found: The quantity of clinical and demographic metadata differed by source and by participant and was supplied without curation.

The immunoSEQ Assay, a bias-controlled multiplex PCR, was used to amplify TCRbeta CDR3 regions from genomic DNA. Processing in the source paper ran as follows. The number of nucleated cells in each sample was estimated from the amplification of reference gene primers within the assay. To quantify the absolute abundance of each unique TCRbeta CDR3 rearrangement, sequence reads were collapsed and filtered. For each sample, productive Simpson clonality was calculated as the square root of Simpson's diversity index across productive rearrangements. TCRdb stores this immuneACCESS table with in-frame sequences only. Part of the clones is absent; in the studies checked, under half of the shortfall reflects unresolved V genes, and no reason is known for the rest. Clonal size and the V and J genes are those of that table, whereas D and trimming came from the DNA. Here the sample has 65,000 to 85,000 clones; over 70% occur a single time. The ten top clones hold approximately 15% of the sample.

From its cysteine to its phenylalanine, the CDR3 spans 12 amino acids. Only CDR3 DNA is held: 36 bases, read in frame from base 1. A distance of 5 bases separates the germline ends of V and J, which lose 2 bases and 3 bases respectively. The germline V gene supplies CDR1 LGHNT and CDR2 FRNRAP. The receptor was derived from a human donor in a cohort sampled during active COVID-19. The receptor chain draws on TRBV12-5 and TRBJ2-7, with an unclear D gene assignment. Source material: peripheral blood. The nucleotide sequence reads TGTGCTAGTGGTTTGTCTATCTACGAGCAGTACTTC. This yields the protein CASGLSIYEQYF.